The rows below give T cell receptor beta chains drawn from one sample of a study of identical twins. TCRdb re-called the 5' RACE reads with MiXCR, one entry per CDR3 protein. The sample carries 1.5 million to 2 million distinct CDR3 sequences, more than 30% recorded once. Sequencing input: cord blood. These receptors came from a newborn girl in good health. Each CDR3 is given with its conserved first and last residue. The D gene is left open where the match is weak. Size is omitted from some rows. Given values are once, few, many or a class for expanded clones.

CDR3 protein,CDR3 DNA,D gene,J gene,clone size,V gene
CASSLGAGVTYEQYF,TGTGCCAGCAGCTTAGGGGCCGGGGTAACCTACGAGCAGTACTTC,.,TRBJ2-7,.,TRBV11-2
CASSPRTGPTLNYGYTF,TGTGCCAGCAGCCCCCGGACAGGGCCGACCCTAAACTATGGCTACACCTTC,TRBD1,TRBJ1-2,few,TRBV7-9
CSAREGAVLPTQYF,TGCAGTGCTAGAGAGGGGGCCGTCCTACCTACGCAGTATTTT,.,TRBJ2-3,.,TRBV20-1
CSVETYSYNEQFF,TGCAGCGTCGAAACTTACTCCTACAATGAGCAGTTCTTC,.,TRBJ2-1,.,TRBV29-1
CASSLQRGSNEQFF,TGTGCCAGCAGCCTGCAGCGGGGTAGTAATGAGCAGTTCTTC,TRBD2,TRBJ2-1,few,TRBV7-2
CASRYREPYEQYF,TGCGCCAGCAGATACAGGGAACCCTACGAGCAGTACTTC,.,TRBJ2-7,.,TRBV5-1
CASSPYLFRAQHPYNEQFF,TGTGCCAGCAGTCCTTACCTCTTCCGAGCCCAGCACCCCTACAATGAGCAGTTCTTC,.,TRBJ2-1,.,TRBV28
CASSYGTVAKNIQYF,TGTGCCAGCAGTTACGGGACCGTAGCCAAAAACATTCAGTACTTC,.,TRBJ2-4,few,TRBV6-6
CASSLGASGITGTGELFF,TGTGCCAGCAGCTTAGGGGCTAGCGGGATTACAGGCACCGGGGAGCTGTTTTTT,TRBD2,TRBJ2-2,once,TRBV7-2
CASSVSASGSTDTQYF,TGTGCCAGCAGCGTATCGGCTAGCGGGAGCACAGATACGCAGTATTTT,TRBD2,TRBJ2-3,.,TRBV3-1